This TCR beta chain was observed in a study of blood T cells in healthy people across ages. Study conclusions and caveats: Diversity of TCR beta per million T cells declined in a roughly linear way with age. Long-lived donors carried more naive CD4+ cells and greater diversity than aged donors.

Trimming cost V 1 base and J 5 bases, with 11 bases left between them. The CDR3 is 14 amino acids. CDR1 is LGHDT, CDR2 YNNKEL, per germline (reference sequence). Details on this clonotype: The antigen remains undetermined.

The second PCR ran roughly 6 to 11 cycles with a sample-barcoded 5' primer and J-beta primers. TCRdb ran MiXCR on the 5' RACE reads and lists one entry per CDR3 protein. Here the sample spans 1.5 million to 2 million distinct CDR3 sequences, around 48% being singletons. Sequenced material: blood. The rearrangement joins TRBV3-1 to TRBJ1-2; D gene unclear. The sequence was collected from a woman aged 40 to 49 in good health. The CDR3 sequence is CASSQGSTTYGYTF. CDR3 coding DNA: TGTGCCAGCAGCCAAGGATCCACGACATATGGCTACACCTTC.